A selection of T cell receptor beta chains follows, all from one sample in a study of shared clonotypes between healthy human individuals. Data came from immunoSEQ multiplex PCR; TCRdb stores just in-frame clones and leaves some out. The sample holds about 1 million clones; around 76% are singletons and the top ten take approximately 1.5%. The material sequenced was memory CD4+ T cells sorted from blood. Source of these receptors: a young man in good health. Each CDR3 is given with its conserved first and last residue. D genes are given only for firm matches. For some rows the clone size is stated as once, few or many, or as a class when expanded; others skip it.

NA	TRBV19	NA	TRBJ2-7	CASSTEGASAQASEQYF	TGTGCCAGTAGTACCGAGGGGGCTAGCGCCCAAGCTTCCGAGCAGTACTTC
NA	TRBV2	NA	TRBJ1-6	CASNPRGAANSPLHF	TGTGCCAGCAACCCGCGGGGGGCGGCTAATTCACCCCTCCACTTT
NA	TRBV6-5	NA	TRBJ2-7	CASSRRQALGLNF	TGTGCCAGCAGTAGGAGACAGGCTCTAGGCCTAAACTTC
once	TRBV20-1	NA	TRBJ2-2	CSAPDAGELFF	TGCAGTGCTCCCGACGCCGGGGAGCTGTTTTTT
NA	TRBV11-2	NA	TRBJ2-1	CASSPGDAWDEQFF	TGTGCCAGCAGCCCGGGCGATGCGTGGGATGAGCAGTTCTTC
NA	TRBV21-1	NA	TRBJ2-5	CASSKDRVAETQYF	TGTGCCAGCAGCAAAGACAGGGTGGCAGAGACCCAGTACTTC
NA	TRBV6-6	NA	TRBJ1-2	CASSLGNYGYTF	TGTGCCAGCTCTTTGGGGAACTATGGCTACACCTTC
once	TRBV30	NA	TRBJ2-1	CAWSVEGGSYNEQFF	TGTGCCTGGAGTGTGGAAGGGGGCTCCTACAATGAGCAGTTCTTC
NA	TRBV12-5	NA	TRBJ1-2	CASAERQSDYGYTF	TGTGCTAGTGCCGAACGACAGAGTGACTATGGCTACACCTTC
few	TRBV7-2	TRBD2	TRBJ2-3	CASSYRTSGTGDTQYF	TGTGCCAGCAGCTACCGGACTAGCGGGACGGGGGATACGCAGTATTTT
once	TRBV11-2	NA	TRBJ1-5	CASSRTDGNQPQHF	TGTGCCAGCAGCCGGACGGACGGTAATCAGCCCCAGCATTTT
NA	TRBV11-2	NA	TRBJ1-6	CASSLGTNSSPLHF	TGTGCCAGCAGCTTAGGGACGAATTCTTCACCCCTCCACTTT
few	TRBV5-1	TRBD1	TRBJ1-4	CASSSGTGGDGVKLFF	TGCGCCAGCAGCTCCGGGACAGGGGGAGATGGGGTAAAACTGTTTTTT
NA	TRBV6-5	NA	TRBJ1-6	CASSYEGNSPLHF	TGTGCCAGCAGTTACGAGGGAAATTCACCCCTCCACTTT
NA	TRBV28	TRBD1	TRBJ1-5	CASSRGGDSNQPQHF	TGTGCCAGCAGCCGAGGGGGCGATAGCAATCAGCCCCAGCATTTT
NA	TRBV28	TRBD1	TRBJ1-5	CASSSDFRGTGLNQPQHF	TGTGCCAGCAGTTCCGACTTCCGTGGGACAGGGCTAAATCAGCCCCAGCATTTT
NA	TRBV4-2	TRBD2	TRBJ2-1	CASSQDLAGTYNEQFF	TGTGCCAGCAGCCAAGACTTAGCGGGGACCTACAATGAGCAGTTCTTC
NA	TRBV6-1	NA	TRBJ2-1	CASGVGGSYNEQFF	TGTGCCAGCGGGGTAGGGGGCTCCTACAATGAGCAGTTCTTC
once	TRBV5-1	NA	TRBJ1-4	CASSLGPIPEKLFF	TGCGCCAGCAGCTTGGGGCCTATCCCTGAAAAACTGTTTTTT
few	TRBV5-6	NA	TRBJ1-1	CASGGRVDTEAFF	TGTGCCAGCGGTGGAAGGGTCGACACTGAAGCTTTCTTT
NA	TRBV7-2	NA	TRBJ2-7	CASSFGGAGEQYF	TGTGCCAGCAGCTTTGGGGGGGCCGGCGAGCAGTACTTC
once	TRBV7-2	NA	TRBJ2-7	CASSLGRAGLTYEQYF	TGTGCCAGCAGCTTAGGGCGGGCGGGGCTCACCTACGAGCAGTACTTC
NA	TRBV11-3	TRBD2	TRBJ2-2	CASSFSGGTGELFF	TGTGCCAGCAGCTTTTCGGGAGGCACCGGGGAGCTGTTTTTT
few	TRBV30	NA	TRBJ1-5	CAWGTGNGNQPQHF	TGTGCCTGGGGAACAGGGAATGGCAATCAGCCCCAGCATTTT
NA	TRBV25-1	NA	TRBJ2-7	CASRAPSARYSYEQYF	TGTGCCAGCAGGGCCCCCTCAGCGCGATACTCCTACGAGCAGTACTTC
few	TRBV27	NA	TRBJ2-7	CASSLGGTFGEQYF	TGTGCCAGCAGTTTAGGGGGGACTTTCGGCGAGCAGTACTTC
NA	TRBV29-1	TRBD1	TRBJ1-2	CSVEGSPGQVYGYGYTF	TGCAGCGTTGAAGGTTCGCCGGGACAGGTGTATGGCTATGGCTACACCTTC
NA	TRBV7-4	NA	TRBJ2-3	CASSFEMWTQYF	TGTGCCAGCAGCTTTGAAATGTGGACGCAGTATTTT
NA	TRBV21-1	NA	TRBJ1-3	CASSKERQGFGNTIYF	TGTGCCAGCAGCAAAGAGAGACAGGGGTTTGGAAACACCATATATTTT
NA	TRBV7-9	TRBD2	TRBJ2-1	CASSFLGTSNEQFF	TGTGCCAGCAGCTTCCTCGGGACTAGCAATGAGCAGTTCTTC
many	TRBV2	TRBD1	TRBJ1-4	CASLYRGGEKLFF	TGTGCCAGCCTCTACAGGGGAGGAGAAAAACTGTTTTTT
NA	TRBV5-1	TRBD2	TRBJ2-3	CASSHLGGYTDTQYF	TGCGCCAGCAGCCACCTCGGGGGGTACACAGATACGCAGTATTTT
once	TRBV27	NA	TRBJ2-6	CASSLKRSGANVLTF	TGTGCCAGCAGTTTAAAGCGCTCTGGGGCCAACGTCCTGACTTTC
NA	TRBV2	TRBD1	TRBJ2-7	CASSLPGTGSHEQYF	TGTGCCAGCAGTCTCCCCGGGACAGGGTCTCACGAGCAGTACTTC
NA	TRBV5-1	NA	TRBJ2-3	CASSLVGDITDTQYF	TGCGCCAGCAGCTTGGTCGGGGATATCACAGATACGCAGTATTTT
NA	TRBV14	TRBD1	TRBJ2-7	CASSLSGGASHEQYF	TGTGCCAGCAGCCTGTCAGGGGGCGCTTCCCACGAGCAGTACTTC
NA	TRBV5-1	TRBD2	TRBJ2-1	CASSLGLASYNEQFF	TGCGCCAGCAGCCTGGGACTAGCTTCCTACAATGAGCAGTTCTTC
NA	TRBV11-2	TRBD1	TRBJ2-5	CASSSTGTGKETQYF	TGTGCCAGCAGCTCAACCGGGACAGGGAAAGAGACCCAGTACTTC
once	TRBV19	NA	TRBJ2-2	CASSRTGQTFGELFF	TGTGCCAGTAGCCGGACGGGACAAACTTTCGGGGAGCTGTTTTTT
NA	TRBV18	NA	TRBJ2-1	CASSPPSGNEQFF	TGTGCCAGCTCACCACCGTCCGGGAATGAGCAGTTCTTC
NA	TRBV13	NA	TRBJ2-2	CASSYRSTGELFF	TGTGCCAGCAGCTACAGGTCCACCGGGGAGCTGTTTTTT
NA	TRBV5-1	TRBD1	TRBJ2-1	CASSLRTGDLDEQFF	TGCGCCAGCAGCCTACGGACAGGGGATTTGGATGAGCAGTTCTTC
few	TRBV5-1	TRBD1	TRBJ2-3	CASRGRDSLTDTQYF	TGCGCCAGCAGGGGCCGGGACAGCCTCACAGATACGCAGTATTTT
NA	TRBV11-2	TRBD1	TRBJ2-3	CASSLDRTGSTQYF	TGTGCCAGCAGCTTAGACCGGACAGGGTCTACGCAGTATTTT
NA	TRBV30	TRBD2	TRBJ2-5	CAWSGRGGKEETQYF	TGTGCCTGGAGTGGGCGGGGGGGAAAGGAAGAGACCCAGTACTTC
NA	TRBV20-1	NA	TRBJ2-7	CSGLDYEQYF	TGCAGTGGACTAGACTACGAGCAGTACTTC
once	TRBV6-5	NA	TRBJ2-3	CASSGLFTDTQYF	TGTGCCAGCAGTGGACTGTTCACAGATACGCAGTATTTT
few	TRBV20-1	NA	TRBJ1-2	CSAIYYGYTF	TGCAGTGCCATCTACTATGGCTACACCTTC
NA	TRBV5-1	TRBD2	TRBJ2-1	CASSLAGSGRYNEQFF	TGCGCCAGCAGCTTGGCCGGTAGCGGGCGGTACAATGAGCAGTTCTTC
NA	TRBV30	TRBD1	TRBJ1-3	CAWASGGGGFSGNTIYF	TGTGCCTGGGCGAGCGGAGGGGGCGGCTTCTCTGGAAACACCATATATTTT
NA	TRBV10-3	TRBD1	TRBJ1-1	CAISTGQVSTEAFF	TGTGCCATCAGCACGGGACAGGTCTCCACTGAAGCTTTCTTT
NA	TRBV25-1	NA	TRBJ1-2	CASSELGGAHYGYTF	TGTGCCAGCAGTGAATTGGGGGGGGCCCACTATGGCTACACCTTC
NA	TRBV20-1	NA	TRBJ1-1	CSASEGFEAFF	TGCAGTGCTAGTGAGGGGTTTGAAGCTTTCTTT
NA	TRBV6-1	NA	TRBJ2-7	CASSRRDYEQYF	TGTGCCAGCAGTCGACGGGACTACGAGCAGTACTTC
few	TRBV9	NA	TRBJ1-6	CASSVAGGDSPLHF	TGTGCCAGCAGCGTAGCCGGGGGAGATTCACCCCTCCACTTT
NA	TRBV14	NA	TRBJ1-2	CASSQECRCLNGYTF	TGTGCCAGCAGCCAAGAATGCAGATGTCTGAATGGCTACACCTTC
few	TRBV2	NA	TRBJ1-4	CASRDSGRAEKLFF	TGTGCCAGCAGAGACAGCGGGCGCGCCGAAAAACTGTTTTTT